This T cell receptor (beta chain) is from a study of neurological immune-mediated disorders. Regarding the study as a whole: Across subjects, no CDR3 amino acid sequence appeared in expanded clones of more than one subject, a finding that suggested private repertoires in all groups.

In TCRdb, the 5' RACE reads were re-called with MiXCR into one record per CDR3 protein. This table has some 76,000 distinct CDR3 sequences, approximately 3.4% appearing once. This clonotype was counted ten times or more. Antigen: not known. V was trimmed by 5 bases and J by 3 bases, leaving 11 bases between them. CDR3 size: 14 residues. Germline CDR1 reads SEHNR; CDR2 reads FQNEAQ (reference sequence). This sequence originates from a woman between 45 and 60 years old with multiple sclerosis. What was sequenced was PBMCs. This chain uses TRBV7-9 with TRBJ2-1; possible D gene TRBD2, 5 bases. The DNA of the CDR3 is TGTGCCAGCAGCCCCATTGGAGGCTACAATGAGCAGTTCTTC. Amino acid sequence: CASSPIGGYNEQFF. The full variable domain, rest sourced from reference TRBV7-9 and TRBJ2-1, is DTGVSQNPRHKITKRGQNVTFRCDPISEHNRLYWYRQTLGQGPEFLTYFQNEAQLEKSRLLSDRFSAERPKGSFSTLEIQRTEQGDSAMYLCASSPIGGYNEQFFGPGTRLTVL.